This T cell receptor beta chain appears in the sequencing data of a study of blood T cells in healthy people across ages. Study findings and constraints: Lack of knowledge of donor CMV status possibly confounded expanded clonotype changes. Estimates of diversity drawn from one million T cells were considered underestimates.

There are many counts of this clonotype. The antigen is unknown. The extraction recovered at least 5 micrograms of total RNA per sample. Next came a second PCR, run for about 7 to 12 cycles, which used a sample-barcoded 5' primer along with a J-beta primer mix. A 12-random-nucleotide template-switch adaptor tagged each cDNA molecule. One entry per CDR3 protein, called by TCRdb with MiXCR from the 5' RACE reads. The data contain roughly 900,000 distinct CDR3 sequences, around 26% of them singletons. The CDR3 has 13 residues. Germline loops: CDR1 DFQATT, CDR2 SNEGSKA (reference sequence). Trimming removed 6 bases from V and 2 bases from J, with 8 bases in between.

The TCR sequence derives from a woman over 75 in good health. J is TRBJ2-6 and V is TRBV20-1, with D possibly TRBD2 on 5 matching bases. Sequencing was performed on blood. The CDR3 DNA sequence: TGCAGTGCAATGAGGGCTGGGGCCAACGTCCTGACTTTC. Amino acid sequence: CSAMRAGANVLTF.